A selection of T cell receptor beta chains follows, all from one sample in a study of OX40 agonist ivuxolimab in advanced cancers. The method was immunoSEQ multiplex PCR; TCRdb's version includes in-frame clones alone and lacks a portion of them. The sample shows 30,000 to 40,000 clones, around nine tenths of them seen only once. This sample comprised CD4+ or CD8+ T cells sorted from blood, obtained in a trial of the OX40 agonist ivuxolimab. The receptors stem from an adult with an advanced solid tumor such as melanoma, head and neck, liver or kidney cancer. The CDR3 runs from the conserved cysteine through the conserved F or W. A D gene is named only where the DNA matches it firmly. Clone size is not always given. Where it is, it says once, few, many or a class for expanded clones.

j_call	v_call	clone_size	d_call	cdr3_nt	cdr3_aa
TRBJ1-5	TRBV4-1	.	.	TGCGCCAGCAGCCAAGTAGGGGGGAAGAGGGATCAGCCCCAGCATTTT	CASSQVGGKRDQPQHF
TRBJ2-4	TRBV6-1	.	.	TGTGCCAGCACCCGGTTGGGGTCTCCAGACATTCAGTACTTC	CASTRLGSPDIQYF
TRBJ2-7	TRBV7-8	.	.	TGTGCCAGCAGGCGACGGAGCGACTCTTTCGTCTCCTACGAGCAGTACTTC	CASRRRSDSFVSYEQYF
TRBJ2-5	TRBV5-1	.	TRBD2	TGCGCCAGCAGCCTACTAAAGAGCGGGAGAACTGTGGAGACCCAGTACTTC	CASSLLKSGRTVETQYF
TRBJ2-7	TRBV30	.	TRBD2	TGTGCCTGGACCCGGACTAGCGGGAGGGGGGGCTCCTACGAGCAGTACTTC	CAWTRTSGRGGSYEQYF
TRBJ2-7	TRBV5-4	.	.	TGTGCCAGCAGCGCAACTATAGGGGTCGGGTCCCCGGGACAGTACTTC	CASSATIGVGSPGQYF
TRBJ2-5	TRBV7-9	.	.	TGTGCCAGCAGTGGAGAGACCCAGTACTTC	CASSGETQYF
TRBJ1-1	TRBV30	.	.	TGTGCCTGGAGTTTGAACACTGAAGCTTTCTTT	CAWSLNTEAFF
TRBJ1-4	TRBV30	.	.	TGTGCCTGGAGTTCTAATGAAAAACTGTTTTTT	CAWSSNEKLFF
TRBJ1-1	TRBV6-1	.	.	TGTGCCAGCTTCTTTGGGGCTCGAGCTTTCTTT	CASFFGARAFF
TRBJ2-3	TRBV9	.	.	TGTGCCAGCAGCGTAGTGGCTGTTGGCACAGATACGCAGTATTTT	CASSVVAVGTDTQYF
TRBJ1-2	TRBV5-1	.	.	TGCGCCAGCAGCGTTACCCCCTCGGGTAACTATGGCTACACCTTC	CASSVTPSGNYGYTF
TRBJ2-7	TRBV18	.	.	TGTGCCAGCTCACCAAGCGGAGGGTCCGAGCAGTACTTC	CASSPSGGSEQYF
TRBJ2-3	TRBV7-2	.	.	TGTGCCAGCACCCTAACGGGGCAGCTCACAGATACGCAGTATTTT	CASTLTGQLTDTQYF
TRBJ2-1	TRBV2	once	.	TGTGCCAGCAGTGCGGAAGATTACACCTACAATGAGCAGTTCTTC	CASSAEDYTYNEQFF
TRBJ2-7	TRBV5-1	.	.	TGCGCCAGCAGCTTGGTTGCGAAAAACGAGCAGTACTTC	CASSLVAKNEQYF